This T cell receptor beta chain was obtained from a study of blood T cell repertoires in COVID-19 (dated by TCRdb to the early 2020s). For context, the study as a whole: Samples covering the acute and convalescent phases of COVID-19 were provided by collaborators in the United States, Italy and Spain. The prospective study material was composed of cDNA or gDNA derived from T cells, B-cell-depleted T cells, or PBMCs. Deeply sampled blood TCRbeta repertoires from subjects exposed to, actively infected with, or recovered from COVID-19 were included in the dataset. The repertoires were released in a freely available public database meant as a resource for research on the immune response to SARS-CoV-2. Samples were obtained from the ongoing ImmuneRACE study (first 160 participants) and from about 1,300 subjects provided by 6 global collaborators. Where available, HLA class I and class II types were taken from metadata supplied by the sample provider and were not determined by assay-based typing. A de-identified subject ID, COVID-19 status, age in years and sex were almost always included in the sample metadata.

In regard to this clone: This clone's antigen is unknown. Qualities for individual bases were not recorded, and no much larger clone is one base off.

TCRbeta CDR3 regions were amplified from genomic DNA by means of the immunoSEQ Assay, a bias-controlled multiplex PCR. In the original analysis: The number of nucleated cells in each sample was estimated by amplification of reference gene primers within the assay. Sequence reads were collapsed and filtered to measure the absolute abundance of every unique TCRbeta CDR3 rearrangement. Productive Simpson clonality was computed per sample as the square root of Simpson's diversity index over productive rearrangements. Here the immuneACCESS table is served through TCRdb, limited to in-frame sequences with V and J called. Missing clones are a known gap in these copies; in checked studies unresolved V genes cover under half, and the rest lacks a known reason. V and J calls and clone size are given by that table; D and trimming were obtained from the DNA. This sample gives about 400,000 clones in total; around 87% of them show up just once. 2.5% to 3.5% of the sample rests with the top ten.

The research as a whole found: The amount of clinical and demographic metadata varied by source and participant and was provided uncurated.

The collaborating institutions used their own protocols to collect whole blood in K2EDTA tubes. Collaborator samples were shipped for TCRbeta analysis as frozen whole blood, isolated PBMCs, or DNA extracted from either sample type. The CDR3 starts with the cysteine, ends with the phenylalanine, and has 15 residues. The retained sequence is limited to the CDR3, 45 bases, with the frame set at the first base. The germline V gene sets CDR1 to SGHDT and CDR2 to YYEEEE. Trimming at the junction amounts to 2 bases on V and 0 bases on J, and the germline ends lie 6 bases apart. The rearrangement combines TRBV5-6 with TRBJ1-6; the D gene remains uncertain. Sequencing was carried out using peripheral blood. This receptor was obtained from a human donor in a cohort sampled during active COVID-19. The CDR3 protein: CASSFASSYNSPLHF. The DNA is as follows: TGTGCCAGCAGCTTTGCGAGCTCCTATAATTCACCCCTCCACTTT.